This T cell receptor (beta chain) was sequenced during a study of T cell repertoires in cytomegalovirus infection (dated by TCRdb to between 2019 and 2020). Notes on the research overall: Donor HLA type was relevant to the analysis, as public TCR beta signatures indicated carriage of CMV infection together with the matching HLA type. Study-level results and caveats: In the ex vivo response, HLA-C-restricted CMV-specific TCR beta clonotypes were dominant, and in two of eight donors the single most frequent clonotype came from this HLA-C-restricted group. In both this cohort and an independent cohort of more than 350 donors, the cumulative frequency of public TCR beta family members distinguished carriers of CMV infection plus the relevant HLA type.

The instrument was an Illumina HiSeq 1500. Through fastp at Q25 and MiXCR, TCRdb rebuilt clones from the public reads, retaining in-frame beta chains. CDR3 protein sequences are deduplicated, and each keeps its most common genes and DNA. The table for this sample lists about 530,000 distinct CDR3 sequences; more than 20% of them were counted only once. The biggest ten clones account for about 13% of the sample. Ends trimmed: V by 5 bases, J by 0 bases; bases unmatched to a gene: 14. The CDR3 holds 19 amino acids from the cysteine to the phenylalanine. The CDR3 DNA has 57 bases and is translated from base 1. CDR1 and CDR2, looked up from the germline V gene, are SGHVT and SQSDAQ. As to this clonotype: The antigen this receptor binds is unknown. The sample holds no much larger clone one base away, and base qualities are not on file.

The sequencing sample was made of PBMCs. This TCR derives from a human donor in good health (CMV status not recorded). Some clones in this sample may be carry-over from other donors' samples. In this chain, TRBV7-4 is recombined with TRBJ2-3, with 10 bases aligning to TRBD2. The CDR3 region: CASSPGLAGVRWSTDTQYF. The sequenced DNA: TGTGCCAGCAGCCCGGGGCTAGCGGGAGTTCGGTGGAGCACAGATACGCAGTATTTT.